This is a list of T cell receptor beta chains from one sample in a study of PD-L1 blockade in urothelial cancer. Only in-frame clones appear in the TCRdb table, and some are missing; sequencing was by immunoSEQ multiplex PCR. The data contain under 50,000 clones, roughly 90% of them seen just once; the ten biggest clones take up just under 8.5%. The sample in question was PBMCs, obtained around atezolizumab (anti-PD-L1) treatment. These receptors all stem from a man between 65 and 80 years old with urothelial cancer. Both conserved end residues are part of each CDR3. D genes are given only for firm matches. The listing skips clone size in some rows; elsewhere it reads once, few, many or a size class.

j_call	d_call	clone_size	v_call	cdr3_aa	cdr3_nt
TRBJ1-5	TRBD1	.	TRBV5-5	CASSLVGGKDQPQHF	TGTGCCAGCAGCTTGGTAGGGGGCAAGGATCAGCCCCAGCATTTT
TRBJ2-2	.	.	TRBV6-5	CASRYGANTGELFF	TGTGCCAGCAGGTACGGAGCGAACACCGGGGAGCTGTTTTTT
TRBJ2-7	.	.	TRBV15	CATSRDRDSYEQYF	TGTGCCACCAGCAGAGACAGGGACTCCTACGAGCAGTACTTC
TRBJ1-2	TRBD1	once	TRBV5-5	CASRGQATLNYGYTF	TGTGCCAGCAGGGGACAGGCGACGCTTAACTATGGCTACACCTTC
TRBJ1-2	TRBD1	.	TRBV27	CASSFTQGTGYTF	TGTGCCAGCAGTTTCACACAGGGGACTGGCTACACCTTC
TRBJ1-1	TRBD1	.	TRBV30	CAWAGGTEAFF	TGTGCCTGGGCAGGGGGCACTGAAGCTTTCTTT
TRBJ2-7	.	few	TRBV29-1	CSVEGERRGSYEQYF	TGCAGCGTTGAGGGGGAGCGGAGGGGCTCCTACGAGCAGTACTTC
TRBJ1-1	TRBD1	.	TRBV18	CASSPAGGLTEAFF	TGTGCCAGCTCACCAGCAGGGGGCCTCACTGAAGCTTTCTTT
TRBJ2-1	TRBD1	.	TRBV5-8	CASRNPGTGSYNEQFF	TGTGCCAGCAGAAACCCGGGGACAGGTTCCTACAATGAGCAGTTCTTC
TRBJ2-3	.	.	TRBV5-1	CASSLGVTGTDTQYF	TGCGCCAGCAGCTTAGGGGTAACAGGCACAGATACGCAGTATTTT
TRBJ2-5	TRBD1	few	TRBV27	CASRKGQGRLETQYF	TGTGCCAGCAGGAAGGGACAGGGGAGATTAGAGACCCAGTACTTC
TRBJ2-7	TRBD1	.	TRBV28	CASSTPGQGSYEQYF	TGTGCCAGCAGCACTCCGGGACAGGGGTCCTACGAGCAGTACTTC
TRBJ1-2	.	.	TRBV29-1	CSVEKTGYGYTF	TGCAGCGTTGAAAAAACAGGGTACGGCTACACCTTC
TRBJ1-2	.	.	TRBV28	CASSLRQEGGYTF	TGTGCCAGCAGTTTACGGCAAGAGGGTGGCTACACCTTC
TRBJ2-5	.	.	TRBV5-6	CASSLGGQIYQETQYF	TGTGCCAGCAGCTTGGGTGGACAGATATACCAAGAGACCCAGTACTTC
TRBJ2-1	.	.	TRBV19	CASSMGIAASSYNEQFF	TGTGCCAGTAGTATGGGTATAGCGGCGAGCTCCTACAATGAGCAGTTCTTC
TRBJ2-1	.	.	TRBV5-1	CASSFTYNEQFF	TGCGCCAGCAGCTTTACCTACAATGAGCAGTTCTTC
TRBJ2-3	.	.	TRBV27	CASSYLGRRDTQYF	TGTGCCAGCAGCTACCTGGGGAGGAGAGATACGCAGTATTTT
TRBJ2-7	TRBD2	.	TRBV18	CASTRTSASSYEQYF	TGTGCCTCTACCCGGACTAGCGCGAGCTCCTACGAGCAGTACTTC
TRBJ2-3	.	.	TRBV5-4	CASSSSWDTQYF	TGTGCCAGCAGTAGCTCTTGGGATACGCAGTATTTT
TRBJ1-1	.	few	TRBV10-1	CASSENLGSSEAFF	TGCGCCAGCAGTGAGAATCTCGGGAGCTCTGAAGCTTTCTTT
TRBJ2-7	.	.	TRBV18	CASSPGGVGAYEQYF	TGTGCCAGCTCACCAGGTGGGGTCGGGGCCTACGAGCAGTACTTC
TRBJ2-7	TRBD2	.	TRBV2	CASSEHIGTSGRRYEQYF	TGTGCCAGCAGTGAGCATATCGGGACTAGCGGGAGGAGGTACGAGCAGTACTTC
TRBJ2-1	.	.	TRBV19	CASSMRQGGGNEQFF	TGTGCCAGTAGTATGAGGCAGGGAGGAGGCAATGAGCAGTTCTTC
TRBJ2-2	TRBD1	.	TRBV5-1	CASSLDRTGGGTGELFF	TGCGCCAGCAGCTTGGACAGGACAGGGGGGGGCACCGGGGAGCTGTTTTTT
TRBJ2-7	.	.	TRBV6-5	CASTLGRGPYEQYF	TGTGCCAGCACCCTCGGGAGGGGGCCCTACGAGCAGTACTTC
TRBJ2-3	TRBD2	.	TRBV28	CASSSVGGGPSTDTQYF	TGTGCCAGCAGTTCGGTGGGGGGAGGGCCCTCCACAGATACGCAGTATTTT